The clone carrying this TCR beta chain was seen only once. These data come from a study of blood T cell repertoires in COVID-19. Study details: PBMCs, B-cell-depleted T cells, or T cells provided the cDNA or gDNA that made up the material.

Methods used by the authors: Counts of nucleated cells, estimated from reference gene primer amplification, were obtained. Sequencing used immunoSEQ multiplex PCR; TCRdb keeps in-frame clones, though not all of them. Clonal size and the V and J genes are those of that table, whereas D and trimming came from the DNA. The sample carries more than 80,000 clones, approximately 80% recorded once. V lost 0 bases, J lost 3 bases, and 2 bases stayed unmatched. This CDR3 contains 15 residues. Per germline, CDR1 LNHNV and CDR2 YYDKDF (reference sequence). The genes are TRBV15 and TRBJ2-7; TRBD1 matches at 10 bases. Sequencing was carried out using peripheral blood. This TCR was sampled from a woman aged 60-75 years with acute or convalescent COVID-19. The CDR3 bases are TGTGCCACCAGCAGAGAGGGGGACAGGGGCTACGAGCAGTACTTC. As protein: CATSREGDRGYEQYF.